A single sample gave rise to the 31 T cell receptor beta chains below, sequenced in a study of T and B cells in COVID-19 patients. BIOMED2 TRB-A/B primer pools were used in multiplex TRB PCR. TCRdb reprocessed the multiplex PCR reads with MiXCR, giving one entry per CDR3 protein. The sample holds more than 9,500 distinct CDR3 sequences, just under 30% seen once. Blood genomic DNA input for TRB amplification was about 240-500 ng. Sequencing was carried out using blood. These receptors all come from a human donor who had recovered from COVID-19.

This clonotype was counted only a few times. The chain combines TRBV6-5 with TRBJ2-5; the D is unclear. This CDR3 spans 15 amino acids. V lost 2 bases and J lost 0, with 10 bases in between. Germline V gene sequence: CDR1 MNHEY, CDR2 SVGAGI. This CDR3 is CASSYSFLYQETQYF. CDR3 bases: TGTGCCAGCAGTTACAGTTTTTTGTACCAAGAGACCCAGTACTTC.

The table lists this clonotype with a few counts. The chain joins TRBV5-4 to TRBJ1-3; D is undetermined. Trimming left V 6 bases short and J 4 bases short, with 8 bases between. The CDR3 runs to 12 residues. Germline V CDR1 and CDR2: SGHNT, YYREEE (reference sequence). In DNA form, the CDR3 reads TGTGCCAGCACCTCATCCGGAAACACCATATATTTT. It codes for CASTSSGNTIYF.

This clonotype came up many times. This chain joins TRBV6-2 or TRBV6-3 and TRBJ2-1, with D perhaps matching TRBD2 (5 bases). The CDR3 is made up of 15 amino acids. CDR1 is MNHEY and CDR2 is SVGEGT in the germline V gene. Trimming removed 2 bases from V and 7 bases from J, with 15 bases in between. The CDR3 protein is CASSYVRGSWNEQFF. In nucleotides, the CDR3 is TGTGCCAGCAGTTACGTACGGGGATCGTGGAATGAGCAGTTCTTC.

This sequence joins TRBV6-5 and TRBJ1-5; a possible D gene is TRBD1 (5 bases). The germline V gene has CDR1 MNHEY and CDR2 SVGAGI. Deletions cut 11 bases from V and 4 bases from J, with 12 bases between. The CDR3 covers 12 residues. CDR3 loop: CAGAPENQPQHF. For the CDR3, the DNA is TGTGCCGGGGCTCCGGAGAATCAGCCCCAGCATTTT.

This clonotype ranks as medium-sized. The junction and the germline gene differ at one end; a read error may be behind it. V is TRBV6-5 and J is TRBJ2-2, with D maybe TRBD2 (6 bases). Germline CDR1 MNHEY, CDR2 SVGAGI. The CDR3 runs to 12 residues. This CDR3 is CASLANTGELFF. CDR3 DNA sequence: TGTGCCAGTCTAGCGAATACCGGGGAGCTGTTTTTT.

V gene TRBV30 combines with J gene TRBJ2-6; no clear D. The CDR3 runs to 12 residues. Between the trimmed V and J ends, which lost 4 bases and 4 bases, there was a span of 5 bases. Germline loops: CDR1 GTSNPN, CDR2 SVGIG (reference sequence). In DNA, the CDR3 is TGTGCCTGGAATGGCGGGGCCAACGTCCTGACTTTC. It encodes CAWNGGANVLTF.

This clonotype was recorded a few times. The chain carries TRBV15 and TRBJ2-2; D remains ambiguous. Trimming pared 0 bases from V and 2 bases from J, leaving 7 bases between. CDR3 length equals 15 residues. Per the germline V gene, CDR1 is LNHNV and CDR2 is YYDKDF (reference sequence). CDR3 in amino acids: CATSRDPYNTGELFF. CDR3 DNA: TGTGCCACCAGCAGAGATCCCTATAACACCGGGGAGCTGTTTTTT.

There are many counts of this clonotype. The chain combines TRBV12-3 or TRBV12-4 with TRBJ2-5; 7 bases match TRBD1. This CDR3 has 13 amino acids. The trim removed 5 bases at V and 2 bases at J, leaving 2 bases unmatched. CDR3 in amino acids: CASSGTVQETQYF. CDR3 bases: TGTGCCAGCAGTGGGACAGTTCAAGAGACCCAGTACTTC.

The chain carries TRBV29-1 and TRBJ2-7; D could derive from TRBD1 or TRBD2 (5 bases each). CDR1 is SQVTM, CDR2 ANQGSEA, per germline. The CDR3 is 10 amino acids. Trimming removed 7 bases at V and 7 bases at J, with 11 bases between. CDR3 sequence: CSARDAEQYF. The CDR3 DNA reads TGCAGCGCCCGGGACGCAGAGCAGTACTTC.

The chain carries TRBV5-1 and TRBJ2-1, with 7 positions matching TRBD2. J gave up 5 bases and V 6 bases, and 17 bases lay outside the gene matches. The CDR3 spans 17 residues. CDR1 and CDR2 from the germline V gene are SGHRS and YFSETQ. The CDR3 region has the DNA TGCGCCAGCACCGTGGGGGGACGGGCTAGCGGAGACAATGAGCAGTTCTTC. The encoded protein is CASTVGGRASGDNEQFF.

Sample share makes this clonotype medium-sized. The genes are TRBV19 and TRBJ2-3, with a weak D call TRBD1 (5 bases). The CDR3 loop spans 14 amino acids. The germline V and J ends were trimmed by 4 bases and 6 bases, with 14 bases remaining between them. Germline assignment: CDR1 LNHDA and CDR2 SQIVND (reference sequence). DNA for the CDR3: TGTGCCAGTAGTACAGGGCTGGGGATCGATACGCAGTATTTT. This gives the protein CASSTGLGIDTQYF.

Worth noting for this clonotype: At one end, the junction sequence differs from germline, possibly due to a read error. This chain's CDR3 is CAISYYKSSYNEQFF. In nucleotides, the CDR3 is TGTGCCATCAGTTACTATAAAAGCTCCTACAATGAGCAGTTCTTC. The gene calls are TRBV6-5 and TRBJ2-1; no firm D call. The CDR3 spans 15 residues. CDR1 is MNHEY, CDR2 SVGAGI, per germline.

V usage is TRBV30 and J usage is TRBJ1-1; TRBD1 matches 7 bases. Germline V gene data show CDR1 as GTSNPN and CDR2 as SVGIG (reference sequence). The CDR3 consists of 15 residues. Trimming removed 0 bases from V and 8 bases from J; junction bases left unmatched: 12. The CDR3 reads CAWSVSHTQGGEAFF. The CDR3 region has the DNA TGTGCCTGGAGTGTGTCTCACACTCAGGGGGGAGAAGCTTTCTTT. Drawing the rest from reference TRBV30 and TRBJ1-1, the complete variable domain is SQTIHQWPATLVQPVGSPLSLECTVEGTSNPNLYWYRQAAGRGLQLLFYSVGIGQISSEVPQNLSASRPQDRQFILSSKKLLLSDSGFYLCAWSVSHTQGGEAFFGQGTRLTVV.

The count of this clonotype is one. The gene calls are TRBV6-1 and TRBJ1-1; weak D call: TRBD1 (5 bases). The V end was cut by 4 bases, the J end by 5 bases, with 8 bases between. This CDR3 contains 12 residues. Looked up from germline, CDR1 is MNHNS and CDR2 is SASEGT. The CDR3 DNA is TGTGCCAGCAGTGGGGGCATAACTGAAGCTTTCTTT. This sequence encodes CASSGGITEAFF.

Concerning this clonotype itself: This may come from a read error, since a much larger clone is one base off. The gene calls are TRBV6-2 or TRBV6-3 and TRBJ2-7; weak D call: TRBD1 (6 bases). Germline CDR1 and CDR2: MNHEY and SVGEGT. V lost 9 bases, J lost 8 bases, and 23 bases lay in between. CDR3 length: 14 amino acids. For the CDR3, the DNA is TGTGCCAGTGGATCGGCAGGGGCAATTGACAAGCAGTACGTC. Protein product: CASGSAGAIDKQYV.

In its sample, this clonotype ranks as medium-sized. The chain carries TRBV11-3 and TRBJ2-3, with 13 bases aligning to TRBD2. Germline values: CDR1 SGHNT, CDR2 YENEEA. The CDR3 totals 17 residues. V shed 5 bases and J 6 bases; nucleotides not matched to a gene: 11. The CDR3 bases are TGTGCCAGCAGCCCAATCAAACTAGCGGGAGGGCCCGATACGCAGTATTTT. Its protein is CASSPIKLAGGPDTQYF. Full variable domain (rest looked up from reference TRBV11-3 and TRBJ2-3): EAGVVQSPRYKIIEKKQPVAFWCNPISGHNTLYWYLQNLGQGPELLIRYENEEAVDDSQLPKDRFSAERLKGVDSTLKIQPAELGDSAVYLCASSPIKLAGGPDTQYFGPGTRLTVL.

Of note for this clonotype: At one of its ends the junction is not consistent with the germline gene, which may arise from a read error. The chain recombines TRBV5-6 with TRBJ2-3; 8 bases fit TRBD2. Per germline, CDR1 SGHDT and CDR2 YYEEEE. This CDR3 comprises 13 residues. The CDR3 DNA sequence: TGCGCCAGCAAGCGGGAGAGCCCAGATACGCAGTATTTT. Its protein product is CASKRESPDTQYF.

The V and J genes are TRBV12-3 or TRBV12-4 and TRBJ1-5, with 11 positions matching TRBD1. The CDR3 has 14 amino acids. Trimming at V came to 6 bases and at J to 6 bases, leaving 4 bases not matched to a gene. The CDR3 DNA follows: TGTGCCAGCAGCCGGACAGGGGGCGGTCAGCCCCAGCATTTT. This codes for CASSRTGGGQPQHF.

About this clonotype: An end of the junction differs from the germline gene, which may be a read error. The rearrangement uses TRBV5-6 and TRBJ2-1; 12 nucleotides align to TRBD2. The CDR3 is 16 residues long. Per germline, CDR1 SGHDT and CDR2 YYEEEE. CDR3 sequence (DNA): TGCGCCAGCAGTACGACTAGCGGGGGCTCCTACAATGAGCAGTTCTTC. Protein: CASSTTSGGSYNEQFF.

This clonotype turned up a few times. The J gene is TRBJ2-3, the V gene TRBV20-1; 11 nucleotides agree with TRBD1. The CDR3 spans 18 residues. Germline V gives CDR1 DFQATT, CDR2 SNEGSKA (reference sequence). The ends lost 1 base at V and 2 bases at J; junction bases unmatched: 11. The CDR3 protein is CSARGVRTGGFHTDTQYF. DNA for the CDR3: TGCAGTGCTAGAGGGGTGCGGACAGGGGGCTTTCACACAGATACGCAGTATTTT.

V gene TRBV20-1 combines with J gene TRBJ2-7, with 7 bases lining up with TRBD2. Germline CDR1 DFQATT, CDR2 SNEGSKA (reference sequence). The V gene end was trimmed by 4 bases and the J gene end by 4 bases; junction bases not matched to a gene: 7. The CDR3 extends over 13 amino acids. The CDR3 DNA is TGCAGTGCTACTGGCGGGAGTCTTTACGAGCAGTACTTC. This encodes CSATGGSLYEQYF.

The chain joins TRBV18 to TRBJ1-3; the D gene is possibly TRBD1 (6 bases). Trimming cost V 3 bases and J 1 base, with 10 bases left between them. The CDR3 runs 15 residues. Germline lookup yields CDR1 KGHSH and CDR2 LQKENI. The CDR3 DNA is TGTGCCAGCTCACCGACAGGCACTTCTGGAAACACCATATATTTT. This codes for CASSPTGTSGNTIYF.

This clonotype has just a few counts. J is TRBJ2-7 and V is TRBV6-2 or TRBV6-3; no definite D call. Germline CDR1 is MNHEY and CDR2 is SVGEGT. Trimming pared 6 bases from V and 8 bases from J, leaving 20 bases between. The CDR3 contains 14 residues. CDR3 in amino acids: CASRPSGPNNKQYV. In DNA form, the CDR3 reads TGTGCCAGCAGACCGAGTGGGCCTAATAACAAGCAGTACGTC.

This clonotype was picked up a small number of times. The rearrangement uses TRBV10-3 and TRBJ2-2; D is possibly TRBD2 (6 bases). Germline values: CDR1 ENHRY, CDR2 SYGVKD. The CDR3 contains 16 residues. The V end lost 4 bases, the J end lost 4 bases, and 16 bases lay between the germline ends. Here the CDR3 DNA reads TGTGCCATCAGTGGCACCGGGGGACCTGCCACCGGGGAGCTGTTTTTT. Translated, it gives CAISGTGGPATGELFF.

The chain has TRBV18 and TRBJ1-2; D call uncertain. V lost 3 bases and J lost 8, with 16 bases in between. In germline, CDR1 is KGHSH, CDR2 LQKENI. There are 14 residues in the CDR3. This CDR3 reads CASSPRDWSQGYTF. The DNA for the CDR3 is TGTGCCAGCTCACCTAGGGATTGGTCGCAGGGCTACACCTTC.

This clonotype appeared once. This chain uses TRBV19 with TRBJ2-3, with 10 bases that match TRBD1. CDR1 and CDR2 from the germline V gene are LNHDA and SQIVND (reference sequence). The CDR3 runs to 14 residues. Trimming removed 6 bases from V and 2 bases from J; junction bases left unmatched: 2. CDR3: CASRDRGTTDTQYF. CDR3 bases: TGTGCCAGTAGGGACAGGGGGACCACAGATACGCAGTATTTT.

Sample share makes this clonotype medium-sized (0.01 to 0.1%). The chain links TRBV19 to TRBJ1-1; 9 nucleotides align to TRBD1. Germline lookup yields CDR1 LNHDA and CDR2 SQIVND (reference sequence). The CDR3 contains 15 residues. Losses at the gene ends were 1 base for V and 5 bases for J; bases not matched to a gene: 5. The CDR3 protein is CASSIGGTGLTEAFF. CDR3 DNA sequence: TGTGCCAGTAGTATAGGTGGGACAGGGCTAACTGAAGCTTTCTTT.

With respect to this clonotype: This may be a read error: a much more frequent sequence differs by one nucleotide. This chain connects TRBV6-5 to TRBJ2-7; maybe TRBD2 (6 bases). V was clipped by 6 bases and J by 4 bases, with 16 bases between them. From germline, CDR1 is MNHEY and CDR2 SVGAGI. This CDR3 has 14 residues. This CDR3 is CASSDPLAPYEQYV. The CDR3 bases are TGTGCCAGCAGCGATCCACTAGCCCCTTACGAGCAGTACGTC.

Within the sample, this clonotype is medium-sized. CDR3 protein: CASSGDSFEQFF. The CDR3 DNA follows: TGTGCCAGCAGCGGGGACAGCTTCGAGCAGTTCTTC. The chain carries TRBV11-3 and TRBJ2-1; 7 positions agree with TRBD1. In germline, CDR1 is SGHNT, CDR2 YENEEA. The V segment lost 5 bases and the J segment 10 bases; nucleotides outside the gene matches: 5. The CDR3 spans 12 residues.

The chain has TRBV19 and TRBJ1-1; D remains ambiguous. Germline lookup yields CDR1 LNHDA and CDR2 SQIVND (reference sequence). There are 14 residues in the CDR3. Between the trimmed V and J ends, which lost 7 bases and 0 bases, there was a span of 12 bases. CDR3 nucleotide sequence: TGTGCCAGTAAGTCGGTATTCATGAACACTGAAGCTTTCTTT. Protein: CASKSVFMNTEAFF.

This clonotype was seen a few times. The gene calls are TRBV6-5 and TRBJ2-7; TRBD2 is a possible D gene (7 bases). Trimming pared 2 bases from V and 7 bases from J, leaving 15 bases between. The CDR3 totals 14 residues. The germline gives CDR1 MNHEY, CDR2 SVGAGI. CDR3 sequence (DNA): TGTGCCAGCAGTTACGGTCGCAGGGGAGGGGAGCAGTACGTC. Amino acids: CASSYGRRGGEQYV.